This TCR beta chain derives from a study of CD8 T cells in ankylosing spondylitis. Broader study findings: Disease-linked clones reportedly showed significant enrichment in matched ankylosing spondylitis synovial fluid. Peripheral blood held disease-linked clones only at relatively low frequency, and these were CD8+. A TCR beta motif of 7 to 9 highly homologous variants seemed to mark ankylosing spondylitis blood. In reactive arthritis synovial fluid and blood, some motif variants had been reported before.

The sample holds many counts of this clonotype. Its antigen remains unknown. Using quantitative 5'-RACE with molecular barcodes, the authors made TCR beta libraries. TCRdb reanalysed the 5' RACE reads using MiXCR and keeps one entry per CDR3 protein. The sample includes under 250,000 distinct CDR3 sequences, about 7.3% seen only once; the top ten take 11% to 15%. The germline V and J ends were trimmed by 0 bases and 8 bases, with 10 bases remaining between them. Per germline, CDR1 LGHNA and CDR2 YSLEER. This CDR3 is 13 amino acids long. The TCR sequence derives from a male donor with ankylosing spondylitis. Specimen: blood, either unsorted or a sorted T cell fraction (not recorded which). V usage is TRBV4-3 and J usage is TRBJ1-1; D perhaps matches TRBD1 (6 bases). The DNA for the CDR3 is TGCGCCAGCAGCCAAGATCCCGGGACAGAAGCTTTCTTT. It yields the protein CASSQDPGTEAFF.